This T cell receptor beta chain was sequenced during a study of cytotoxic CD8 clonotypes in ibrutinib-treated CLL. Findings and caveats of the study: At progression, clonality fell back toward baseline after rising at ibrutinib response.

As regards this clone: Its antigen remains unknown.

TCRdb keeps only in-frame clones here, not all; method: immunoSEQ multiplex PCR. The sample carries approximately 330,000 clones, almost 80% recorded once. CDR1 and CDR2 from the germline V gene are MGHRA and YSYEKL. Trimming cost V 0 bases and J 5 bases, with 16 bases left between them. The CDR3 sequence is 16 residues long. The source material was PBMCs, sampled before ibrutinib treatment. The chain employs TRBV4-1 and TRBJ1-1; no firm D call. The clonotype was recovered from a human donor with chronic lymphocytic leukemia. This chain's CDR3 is CASSQDLGDFGTEAFF. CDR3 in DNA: TGCGCCAGCAGCCAAGATCTGGGTGACTTCGGGACTGAAGCTTTCTTT.